This T cell receptor beta chain was recorded in a study of T cell changes during pregnancy in multiple sclerosis. This CDR3 comprises 15 residues. Germline CDR1 MNHNY, CDR2 SVGAGI (reference sequence). The J segment lost 5 bases and the V segment lost 8 bases, leaving 9 bases of the junction unmatched. Libraries were prepared by immunoSEQ multiplex PCR; TCRdb keeps only in-frame clonotypes and omits some of them. The table includes 40,000 to 45,000 clones, roughly nine tenths detected once. The source is a female donor with multiple sclerosis, enrolled in a pregnancy study. Specimen: CD4+ T cells from peripheral blood mononuclear cells, collected in the first trimester of pregnancy. The chain joins TRBV6-6 to TRBJ2-1, with 10 bases lining up with TRBD1. CDR3 coding DNA: TGTGCCAGCGAGATCCGGGACAGGGGCCACAATGAGCAGTTCTTC. It is translated as CASEIRDRGHNEQFF.